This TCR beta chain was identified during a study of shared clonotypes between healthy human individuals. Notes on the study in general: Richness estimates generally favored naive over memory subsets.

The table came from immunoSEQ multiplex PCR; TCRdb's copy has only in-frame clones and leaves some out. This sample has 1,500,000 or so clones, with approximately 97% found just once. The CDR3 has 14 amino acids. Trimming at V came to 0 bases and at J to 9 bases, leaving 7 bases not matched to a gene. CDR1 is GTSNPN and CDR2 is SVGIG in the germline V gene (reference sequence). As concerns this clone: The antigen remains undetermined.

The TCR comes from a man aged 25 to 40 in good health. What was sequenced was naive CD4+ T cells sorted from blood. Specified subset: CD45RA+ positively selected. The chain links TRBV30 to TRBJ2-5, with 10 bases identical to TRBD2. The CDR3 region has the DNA TGTGCCTGGAGTGTCGGGCTAGCGGGAGCTTCCCAGTACTTC. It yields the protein CAWSVGLAGASQYF.